This T cell receptor beta chain is from a study of OX40 agonist ivuxolimab in advanced cancers. Study-wide context: While on treatment, patients had intravenous ivuxolimab at 0.01 to 10 mg/kg every 2 weeks. Males comprised over 80% of the group, whose mean age was about 61 years (range roughly 23 to 90). The study, taken as a whole, reports: The authors did not determine the antigen specificity of the expanded peripheral T cells.

The CDR3 runs to 14 residues. V lost 1 base and J lost 6, with 10 bases in between. Germline V gene sequence: CDR1 LGHNA, CDR2 YSLEER. TCRdb's copy holds only in-frame clones and misses some; the assay was immunoSEQ multiplex PCR. The sample consists of 60,000 to 70,000 clones, nearly 90% of them appearing once. Regarding this clone: The antigen remains unidentified.

The sequence was obtained from an adult with an advanced solid tumor such as melanoma, head and neck, liver or kidney cancer. The specimen was CD4+ or CD8+ T cells sorted from blood, collected in a trial of the OX40 agonist ivuxolimab. The rearrangement links TRBV4-3 to TRBJ2-4; D possibly matches TRBD1 or TRBD2 (5 bases each). The CDR3 sequence is CASSQVEGRNIQYF. CDR3 bases: TGCGCCAGCAGCCAAGTTGAGGGGCGAAACATTCAGTACTTC.